This is a list of T cell receptor beta chains from one sample in a study of radiation and T cells in renal cell carcinoma. Here immunoSEQ multiplex PCR was the method, and the copy in TCRdb shows in-frame clones only, minus some. In the table there are approximately 85,000 clones, around 89% of which are singletons. The source was blood, collected from a patient whose treatment included radiotherapy and nephrectomy. The receptors here all came from a woman aged 70-85 years with renal cell carcinoma. CDR3s include the opening cysteine and the closing phenylalanine or tryptophan. D genes are given only for firm matches. Clone size is stated in some rows and not others, as once, few, many or a class when expanded.

>-|TRBJ1-1|TRBD1|TRBV5-8
TGTGCCAGCAGCTTGGGGGACAGCGTCTCTATGAACACTGAAGCTTTCTTT
CASSLGDSVSMNTEAFF
>-|TRBJ2-2|-|TRBV10-3
TGTGCCGCTGGGGTCCCCGGCACCGGGGAGCTGTTTTTT
CAAGVPGTGELFF
>-|TRBJ2-4|TRBD1|TRBV6-6
TGTGCCAGCAGTTACCCGGGACAGATAGCCAAAAACATTCAGTACTTC
CASSYPGQIAKNIQYF
>-|TRBJ1-2|-|TRBV27
TGTGCCAGCTCCTTCGGGGGGGTTAACTATGGCTACACCTTC
CASSFGGVNYGYTF
>-|TRBJ1-1|-|TRBV5-1
TGCGCCAGCAGCCTGGAACTACAGGCAGTTGAAGCTTTCTTT
CASSLELQAVEAFF
>-|TRBJ2-2|-|TRBV30
TGTGCCTGGAGTGTCTGGAACACCGGGGAGCTGTTTTTT
CAWSVWNTGELFF
>-|TRBJ2-2|TRBD2|TRBV5-1
TGCGCCAGCACCATAGCGGGGGGGCCCTCCGGGGAGCTGTTTTTT
CASTIAGGPSGELFF
>once|TRBJ1-3|-|TRBV7-2
TGTGCCAGCAGCTTAGACTCCAGGGGTACTGGAAACACCATATATTTT
CASSLDSRGTGNTIYF
>-|TRBJ1-1|-|TRBV27
TGTGCCAGCAGTCTGGACCCGAACACTGAAGCTTTCTTT
CASSLDPNTEAFF
>-|TRBJ2-3|-|TRBV14
TGTGCCAGCAGCCAAGGAGGTGATAGCCGCTATACGCAGTATTTT
CASSQGGDSRYTQYF
>-|TRBJ1-6|-|TRBV27
TGTGCCAGCAGGCTGACAGAGAATTCACCCCTCCACTTT
CASRLTENSPLHF
>once|TRBJ1-5|-|TRBV19
TGTGCCAGTAATAAAGGGCCAATTCAGCCCCAGCATTTT
CASNKGPIQPQHF
>-|TRBJ2-5|-|TRBV7-2
TGTGCCAGCAGCTTGGGCAGAATACTCCAAGAGACCCAGTACTTC
CASSLGRILQETQYF
>-|TRBJ1-1|TRBD1|TRBV7-9
TGTGCCAGCAGCTTGGGACAGGGGGCCGTAGACAACACTGAAGCTTTCTTT
CASSLGQGAVDNTEAFF
>-|TRBJ2-3|TRBD1|TRBV7-8
TGTGCCAGCAGCCCCCGACAGGGGTTTACCACAGATACGCAGTATTTT
CASSPRQGFTTDTQYF
>-|TRBJ1-5|-|TRBV19
TGTGCCAGTACCATCGGGGGGAGCAGCAATCAGCCCCAGCATTTT
CASTIGGSSNQPQHF